The entry below gives a single T cell receptor (beta chain) sequence along with its context. The data originate from a study of blood T cells in healthy people across ages. A second PCR of roughly 6 to 12 cycles used a sample-barcoded 5' primer and a J-beta primer mix. TCRdb re-called the 5' RACE reads through MiXCR, storing one row per CDR3 protein. Found here are 790,000 or so distinct CDR3 sequences, about 56% of them singletons; the top ten hold roughly 25%. This sequence originates from a man aged 40-49 years in good health. Sequenced input: blood.

Here the CDR3 reads CATSDASRGEGYEQYF. For the CDR3, the DNA is TGTGCCACCAGTGACGCCTCCCGGGGGGAGGGGTACGAGCAGTACTTC. The chain combines TRBV24-1 with TRBJ2-4; 7 positions match TRBD2. The J call may be wrong; the DNA end is better matched by TRBJ2-7. Per germline, CDR1 KGHDR and CDR2 SFDVKD. The CDR3 covers 16 residues.